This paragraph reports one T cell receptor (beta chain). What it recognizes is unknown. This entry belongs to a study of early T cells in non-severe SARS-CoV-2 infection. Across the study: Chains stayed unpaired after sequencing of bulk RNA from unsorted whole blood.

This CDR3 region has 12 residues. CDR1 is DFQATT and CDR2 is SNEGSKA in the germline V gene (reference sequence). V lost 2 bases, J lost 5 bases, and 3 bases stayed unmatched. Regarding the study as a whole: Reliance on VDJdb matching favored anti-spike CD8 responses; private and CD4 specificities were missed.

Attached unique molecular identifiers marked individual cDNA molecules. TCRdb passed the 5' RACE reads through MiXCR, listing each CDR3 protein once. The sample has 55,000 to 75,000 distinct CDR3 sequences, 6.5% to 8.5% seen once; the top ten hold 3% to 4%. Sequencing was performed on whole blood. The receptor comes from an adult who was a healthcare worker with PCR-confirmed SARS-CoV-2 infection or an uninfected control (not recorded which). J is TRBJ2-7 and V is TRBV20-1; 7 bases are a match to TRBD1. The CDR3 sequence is CSARLQGHEQYF. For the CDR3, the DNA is TGCAGTGCTAGATTACAGGGGCACGAGCAGTACTTC.